The 11 T cell receptor beta chains listed next were all sequenced from one sample in a study of PD-L1 blockade in urothelial cancer. Repertoires were generated with immunoSEQ multiplex PCR, while TCRdb's copy carries only in-frame clones and drops some. The sample has roughly 48,000 clones; nearly 85% are singletons. Here the sequenced sample was PBMCs, taken around atezolizumab (anti-PD-L1) treatment. These receptors all stem from a man aged 35 to 55 with urothelial cancer.

This clone has only a few counts. The CDR3 loop reads CASKRDRGRDTF. The CDR3 nucleotides are TGTGCCAGCAAGAGGGACAGGGGTCGGGACACCTTC. V gene TRBV28 combines with J gene TRBJ1-2; 10 bases are shared with TRBD1. CDR3 length equals 12 residues. With 7 bases clipped from V and 12 bases from J, the junction kept 8 bases outside the gene matches. Germline V lookup: CDR1 MDHEN, CDR2 SYDVKM.

The chain carries TRBV19 and TRBJ1-1; weak D call: TRBD1 (6 bases). Between the trimmed V and J ends, which lost 5 bases and 7 bases, there was a span of 11 bases. CDR3 length: 12 amino acids. Germline assignment: CDR1 LNHDA and CDR2 SQIVND (reference sequence). The CDR3 loop is CASSLLTGEAFF. The CDR3 DNA follows: TGTGCCAGTAGTCTCTTGACAGGTGAAGCTTTCTTT.

The J gene is TRBJ1-2, the V gene TRBV6-4; D is uncertain. There are 13 residues in the CDR3. V was trimmed by 3 bases and J by 13 bases, leaving 18 bases between them. CDR1 is MRHNA and CDR2 is SNTAGT in the germline V gene. The CDR3 region is CASSEEPRMTLTF. DNA for the CDR3: TGTGCCAGCAGTGAGGAGCCCAGAATGACCCTCACCTTC.

The chain uses TRBV30 and TRBJ2-7; D not certain. V was clipped by 5 bases and J by 7 bases, with 15 bases between them. The CDR3 loop spans 12 amino acids. In germline, CDR1 is GTSNPN, CDR2 SVGIG (reference sequence). CDR3 coding DNA: TGTGCCTGGTCGTCCCAGCGTTGGGAGCAGTACTTC. This gives the protein CAWSSQRWEQYF.

The chain employs TRBV19 and TRBJ1-1; 7 positions match TRBD1. The V segment lost 5 bases and the J segment 10 bases; nucleotides outside the gene matches: 22. The CDR3 totals 17 residues. Per germline, CDR1 LNHDA and CDR2 SQIVND (reference sequence). CDR3 residues: CASSLRTSDRRGTGAFF. DNA of the CDR3: TGTGCCAGTAGTCTCCGAACCTCGGACAGGCGAGGGACGGGAGCTTTCTTT.

This sequence joins TRBV28 and TRBJ2-5; tentative D call: TRBD2 (6 bases). The CDR3 contains 17 residues. Germline CDR1 reads MDHEN; CDR2 reads SYDVKM. V was trimmed by 5 bases and J by 5 bases, leaving 24 bases between them. CDR3 nucleotides: TGTGCCAGCAGTCCTCTTCTTGAGGCTGGGGCGGGGGAGACCCAGTACTTC. It codes for CASSPLLEAGAGETQYF.

The chain has TRBV6-5 and TRBJ1-2, with no clear D. The V gene's germline CDR1 is MNHEY and CDR2 SVGAGI. The CDR3 contains 13 residues. V shed 4 bases and J shed 8 bases, with 14 bases lying between them. For the CDR3, the DNA is TGTGCCAGCAGTTCCGACGGTGGAGGAGGCTACACCTTC. Its protein is CASSSDGGGGYTF.

The J gene is TRBJ2-2, the V gene TRBV10-3; 8 positions agree with TRBD1. Per the germline V gene, CDR1 is ENHRY and CDR2 is SYGVKD. This CDR3 is 15 amino acids long. Trimming removed 9 bases from V and 5 bases from J; junction bases left unmatched: 11. The DNA of the CDR3 is TGTGCCATACGAGTCCGGGACAGGTTAACCGGGGAGCTGTTTTTT. Residues: CAIRVRDRLTGELFF.

The V gene is TRBV27, the J gene TRBJ2-1, with 12 positions matching TRBD2. J lost 3 bases, V lost 0 bases, and 3 bases had no gene match. The CDR3 runs 17 residues. The germline CDR1 and CDR2 sequences are MNHEY and SMNVEV (reference sequence). CDR3 bases: TGTGCCAGCAGTTTATCGTGGACTAGCGGGAACTACAATGAGCAGTTCTTC. Translating it yields CASSLSWTSGNYNEQFF.

The V call is TRBV28, the J call TRBJ1-1; a weak D match, TRBD1 (6 bases). Per germline, CDR1 MDHEN and CDR2 SYDVKM. The CDR3 covers 13 residues. Trimming took 5 bases from V and 11 from J, leaving 18 bases between them. This CDR3 reads CASSPGTPPAAFF. The CDR3 DNA sequence: TGTGCCAGCAGTCCCGGGACACCCCCGGCGGCTTTCTTT.

The J gene is TRBJ1-2, the V gene TRBV7-8, with D perhaps TRBD1 (5 bases). The CDR3 is made up of 16 amino acids. V was pared by 4 bases and J by 4 bases, with 19 bases between. The germline V gene has CDR1 SGHVS and CDR2 FQNEAQ. CDR3 in amino acids: CASSSPREGIVYGYTF. In DNA, the CDR3 is TGTGCCAGCAGCTCCCCCAGGGAAGGGATCGTCTATGGCTACACCTTC.